This passage covers 20 T cell receptor beta chains from one sample sequenced in a study of beta chain features in type 1 diabetes. Study-wide findings and caveats: Moderate yet significant TCRB CDR3 shortening was seen in Type 1 diabetes patients in all four CD4+ subsets.

Expressed TCRB transcripts got sequenced, as all isolated RNA was reverse transcribed. The table came from immunoSEQ multiplex PCR; TCRdb's copy has only in-frame clones and leaves some out. This table has 500,000 to 800,000 clones, around an eighth appearing once. The antigens these receptors bind are not known. Sequenced: naive CD4+ T cells from blood. The origin of the receptors is a man aged 25-45 years with type 1 diabetes.

The CDR3: CASSSGDTQYF. The CDR3 region has the DNA TGTGCCAGCAGTTCGGGGGATACGCAGTATTTT. The rearrangement joins TRBV6-6 to TRBJ2-3, with D possibly TRBD2 on 5 matching bases. V lost 4 bases, J lost 6 bases, and 5 bases lay in between. Germline CDR1 reads MNHNY; CDR2 reads SVGAGI (reference sequence). This CDR3 comprises 11 residues.

The genes are TRBV10-3 and TRBJ1-2, with TRBD1 matching 9 bases. Trimming cost V 2 bases and J 6 bases; bases outside gene matches: 7. The CDR3 has 15 residues. Germline V lookup: CDR1 ENHRY, CDR2 SYGVKD. CDR3 protein: CAISEKGQGMHGYTF. CDR3 coding DNA: TGTGCCATCAGTGAGAAGGGACAGGGAATGCATGGCTACACCTTC.

This clone was recorded a few times. J is TRBJ2-5 and V is TRBV29-1; tentative D call: TRBD2 (6 bases). CDR1 is SQVTM and CDR2 is ANQGSEA in the germline V gene. V lost 2 bases to trimming and J lost 5 bases, with 12 bases between them. The CDR3 is made up of 13 amino acids. CDR3 protein: CSVERLGGETQYF. As DNA, the CDR3 is TGCAGCGTTGAAAGACTAGGAGGGGAGACCCAGTACTTC. Looking up the rest from reference TRBV29-1 and TRBJ2-5 gives the full variable domain: SAVISQKPSRDICQRGTSLTIQCQVDSQVTMMFWYRQQPGQSLTLIATANQGSEATYESGFVIDKFPISRPNLTFSTLTVSNMSPEDSSIYLCSVERLGGETQYFGPGTRLLVL.

The rearrangement uses TRBV4-1 and TRBJ1-1; D is possibly TRBD1 (5 bases). Germline V gives CDR1 MGHRA, CDR2 YSYEKL. This CDR3 is built from 14 residues. Trimming took off 4 bases at V and 0 bases at J, with 9 bases between the two ends. CDR3 in amino acids: CASSPTDMNTEAFF. The CDR3 nucleotides read TGCGCCAGCAGCCCGACAGATATGAACACTGAAGCTTTCTTT.

The sample holds a few counts of this clone. V is TRBV27 and J is TRBJ1-6, with TRBD1 matching over 9 bases. The germline V gene has CDR1 MNHEY and CDR2 SMNVEV (reference sequence). The CDR3 extends over 15 amino acids. J was trimmed by 10 bases and V by 7 bases; bases with no gene match: 11. CDR3 in DNA: TGTGCCAGCACCCCTGGGGACAGGGCGGGATCACCCCTCCACTTT. Translation: CASTPGDRAGSPLHF.

The genes are TRBV6-1 and TRBJ2-2; no clear D gene. The V and J ends lost 1 base and 1 base respectively, with 10 bases between them. The germline CDR1 and CDR2 sequences are MNHNS and SASEGT. The CDR3 runs 16 residues. The CDR3 DNA reads TGTGCCAGCAGTGAAGTGGACGGACGGAACACCGGGGAGCTGTTTTTT. The encoded protein is CASSEVDGRNTGELFF.

This chain joins TRBV5-4 and TRBJ2-3; the match to TRBD2 covers 9 bases. Germline trimming cut 4 bases from V and 0 bases from J; bases unmatched to any gene: 15. CDR1 is SGHNT, CDR2 YYREEE, per germline (reference sequence). This CDR3 has 19 residues. The CDR3 is CASSRPLAGGTYSTDTQYF. CDR3 bases: TGTGCCAGCAGCCGACCTCTCGCGGGGGGGACTTATAGCACAGATACGCAGTATTTT. Full variable domain (outside the CDR3, taken from reference TRBV5-4 and TRBJ2-3): ETGVTQSPTHLIKTRGQQVTLRCSSQSGHNTVSWYQQALGQGPQFIFQYYREEENGRGNFPPRFSGLQFPNYSSELNVNALELDDSALYLCASSRPLAGGTYSTDTQYFGPGTRLTVL.

V usage is TRBV5-1 and J usage is TRBJ2-7, with D tentatively TRBD1 (5 bases). With 5 bases removed from V and 3 bases from J, the gap between germline ends came to 18 bases. Germline loops: CDR1 SGHRS, CDR2 YFSETQ. The CDR3 is 15 residues long. CDR3 DNA: TGCGCCAGCAGGGGGAACAGGTTCCTTCGCTACGAGCAGTACTTC. Amino acids: CASRGNRFLRYEQYF.

This clone has more than one count but fewer than ten. This CDR3 is also generated by other DNA sequences in the sample. The rearrangement links TRBV5-1 to TRBJ2-1; possibly TRBD2 for D (5 bases). Germline V gene sequence: CDR1 SGHRS, CDR2 YFSETQ. The CDR3 spans 12 residues. The ends were cut back, 0 bases at V and 7 bases at J, with 5 bases in the middle. The CDR3 sequence is CASSLAGNEQFF. For the CDR3, the DNA is TGCGCCAGCAGCTTGGCGGGAAATGAGCAGTTCTTC.

This clone was seen a few times. The rearrangement links TRBV10-1 to TRBJ2-3; D might be TRBD1 or TRBD2, each matching 5 bases. This CDR3 spans 18 amino acids. The germline V gene has CDR1 WNHNN and CDR2 SYGVQD (reference sequence). Trimming stripped 0 bases from V and 0 bases from J, with 16 bases between. As DNA, the CDR3 is TGCGCCAGCAGTGAGTCGGGTACGGGACGTCCTAGCACAGATACGCAGTATTTT. Translating gives CASSESGTGRPSTDTQYF.

This clone has just a few counts. V usage is TRBV7-7 and J usage is TRBJ2-1; 16 bases line up with TRBD2. The CDR3 runs 16 residues. V lost 3 bases, J lost 9 bases, and 5 bases stayed unmatched. Germline CDR1 and CDR2: SSHAT and FNYEAQ (reference sequence). The CDR3 sequence is CASSLGTSGGAGEQFF. The CDR3 nucleotides read TGTGCCAGCAGCTTGGGGACTAGCGGGGGGGCTGGTGAGCAGTTCTTC.

This clone was counted only a few times. CDR3: CASSLSGRVGELFF. The CDR3 DNA follows: TGTGCCAGCAGCTTGTCAGGCAGGGTCGGGGAGCTGTTTTTT. The chain combines TRBV5-4 with TRBJ2-2; D is possibly TRBD1 (5 bases). There are 14 residues in the CDR3. Germline V gene lookup returns CDR1 SGHNT and CDR2 YYREEE (reference sequence). The germline V and J ends were trimmed by 1 base and 7 bases, with 11 bases remaining between them. The variable domain in full, completed from reference TRBV5-4 and TRBJ2-2, reads ETGVTQSPTHLIKTRGQQVTLRCSSQSGHNTVSWYQQALGQGPQFIFQYYREEENGRGNFPPRFSGLQFPNYSSELNVNALELDDSALYLCASSLSGRVGELFFGEGSRLTVL.

The chain recombines TRBV7-2 with TRBJ2-1, with 7 bases lining up with TRBD1. V shed 5 bases and J 1 base; nucleotides not matched to a gene: 5. CDR1 and CDR2 (germline): SGHTA, FQGNSA. The CDR3 is 15 amino acids. DNA for the CDR3: TGTGCCAGCAGCATAGGACAGGCGTCCTACAATGAGCAGTTCTTC. The encoded protein is CASSIGQASYNEQFF.

This clone was seen a few times. The CDR3 reads CASSVNRDTGELFF. The CDR3 bases are TGCGCCAGCAGTGTTAACAGGGACACCGGGGAGCTGTTTTTT. The rearrangement joins TRBV4-3 to TRBJ2-2; D possibly corresponds to TRBD1 (6 bases). The CDR3 is 14 amino acids. Germline V lookup: CDR1 LGHNA, CDR2 YSLEER. V shed 6 bases and J shed 3 bases, with 11 bases lying between them.

The J gene is TRBJ2-3, the V gene TRBV6-5; 8 bases align to TRBD1. This CDR3 is built from 14 residues. The J segment lost 4 bases and the V segment lost 5 bases, leaving 5 bases of the junction unmatched. The germline CDR1 and CDR2 sequences are MNHEY and SVGAGI. CDR3 region: CASSRTTGADTQYF. In nucleotides, the CDR3 is TGTGCCAGCAGTCGAACGACAGGGGCAGATACGCAGTATTTT.

V and J are TRBV6-6 and TRBJ1-4; possibly TRBD1 for D (6 bases). The CDR3 consists of 15 residues. The V gene lost 0 bases and the J gene lost 6 bases, with 11 bases spanning the gap. The germline V gene has CDR1 MNHNY and CDR2 SVGAGI (reference sequence). In nucleotides, the CDR3 is TGTGCCAGCAGTTACTCGGGGACATTGGATGAAAAACTGTTTTTT. It codes for CASSYSGTLDEKLFF.

V usage is TRBV9 and J usage is TRBJ2-5; the match to TRBD2 covers 10 bases. The V gene's germline CDR1 is SGDLS and CDR2 YYNGEE. V lost 3 bases to trimming and J lost 2 bases; unmatched junction nucleotides: 10. CDR3 length: 17 residues. The CDR3 region is CASSASVGTSEQETQYF. The CDR3 nucleotides are TGTGCCAGCAGCGCTAGTGTAGGGACTAGCGAGCAAGAGACCCAGTACTTC.

V is TRBV19 and J is TRBJ1-3; D gene uncertain. With 2 bases removed from V and 8 bases from J, the gap between germline ends came to 16 bases. The length of the CDR3 is 15 residues. Germline lookup yields CDR1 LNHDA and CDR2 SQIVND (reference sequence). The CDR3 region has the DNA TGTGCCAGTAGTATATCGGGCAGGAAGGGCCACACCATATATTTT. It yields the protein CASSISGRKGHTIYF.

This chain joins TRBV30 and TRBJ2-5; D might be TRBD2 (5 bases). With the DNA end fitting TRBJ2-7 better, the J assignment may be wrong. This CDR3 spans 14 amino acids. The germline V gene encodes CDR1 GTSNPN and CDR2 SVGIG (reference sequence). In nucleotides, the CDR3 is TGTGCCTGGCAAAGGATCAGCGGTACCTACGAGCAGTACTTC. It is translated as CAWQRISGTYEQYF.

The J gene is TRBJ1-2, the V gene TRBV30; maybe TRBD1 (6 bases). Per germline, CDR1 GTSNPN and CDR2 SVGIG (reference sequence). V was shortened by 0 bases and J by 12 bases, with 14 bases between the two germline ends. The CDR3 is 12 amino acids. The DNA of the CDR3 is TGTGCCTGGAGTGTGAGGGGGAAGGGCCACACCTTC. Its protein is CAWSVRGKGHTF.